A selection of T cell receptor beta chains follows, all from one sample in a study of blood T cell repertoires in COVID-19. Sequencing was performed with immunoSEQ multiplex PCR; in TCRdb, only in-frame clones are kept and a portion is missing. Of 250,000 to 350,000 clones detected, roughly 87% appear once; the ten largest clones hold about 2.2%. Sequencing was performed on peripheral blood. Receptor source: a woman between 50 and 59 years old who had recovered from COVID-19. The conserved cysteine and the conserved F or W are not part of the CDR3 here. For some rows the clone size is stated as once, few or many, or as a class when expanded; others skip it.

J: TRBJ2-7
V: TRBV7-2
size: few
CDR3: ASRPGTGERQY

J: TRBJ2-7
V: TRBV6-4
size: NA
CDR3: ASHTGQGLSEQY

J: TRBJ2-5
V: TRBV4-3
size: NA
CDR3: ASSQDALAGARGTQY

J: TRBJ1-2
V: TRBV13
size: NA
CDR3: ASRRGGSNYGYT

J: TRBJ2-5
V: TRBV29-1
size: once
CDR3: SVELADNQETQY

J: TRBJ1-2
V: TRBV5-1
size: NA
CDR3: ASSPNNYGYT

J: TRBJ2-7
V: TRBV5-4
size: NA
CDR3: ASSLLKDSNEQY

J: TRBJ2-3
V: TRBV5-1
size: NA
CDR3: ASSRGGVGTDTQY

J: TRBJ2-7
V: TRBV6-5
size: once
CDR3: ASSYGGQGFVQQY

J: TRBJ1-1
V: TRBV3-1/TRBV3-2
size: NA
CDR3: ASSQGGRVTEAF

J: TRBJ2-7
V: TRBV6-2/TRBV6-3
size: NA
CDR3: ASSYSTDYEQY

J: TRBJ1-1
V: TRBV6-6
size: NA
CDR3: ASSFLHPGGTEAF

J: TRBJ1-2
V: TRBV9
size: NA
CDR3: ASSVPGGAEGYT

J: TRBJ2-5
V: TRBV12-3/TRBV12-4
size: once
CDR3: ASRSDTQETQY

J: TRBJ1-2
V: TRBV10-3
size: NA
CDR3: AISDRGQSLYGYT

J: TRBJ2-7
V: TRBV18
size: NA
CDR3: ASSPLTGEQY

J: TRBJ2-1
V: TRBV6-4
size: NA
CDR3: ASSAFPRGGLSYNEQF

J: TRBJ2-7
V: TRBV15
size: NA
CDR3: ATSSAKGARRYSVQY

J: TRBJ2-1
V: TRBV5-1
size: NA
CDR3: ASSLKLAGGEQF

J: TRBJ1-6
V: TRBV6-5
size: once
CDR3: ANGKEENSPLH

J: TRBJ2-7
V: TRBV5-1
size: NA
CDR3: ASSSRDRSYEQY

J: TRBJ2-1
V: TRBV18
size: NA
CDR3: ASSPPGQGLNEQF